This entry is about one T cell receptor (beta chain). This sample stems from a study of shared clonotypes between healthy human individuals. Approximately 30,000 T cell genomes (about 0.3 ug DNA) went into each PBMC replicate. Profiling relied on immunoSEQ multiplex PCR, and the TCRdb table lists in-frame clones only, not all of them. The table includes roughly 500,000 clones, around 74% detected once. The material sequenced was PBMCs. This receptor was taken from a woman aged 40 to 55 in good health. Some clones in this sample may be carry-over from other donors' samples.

Here the CDR3 DNA reads TGTGCCAGCAGTCGTTTGGGGGGCTTTTACAATGAGCAGTTCTTC. Amino acids: CASSRLGGFYNEQFF. The genes are TRBV28 and TRBJ2-1; either TRBD1 or TRBD2 may fit D (6 bases each). The CDR3 is 15 amino acids. Germline lookup yields CDR1 MDHEN and CDR2 SYDVKM. V lost 5 bases to trimming and J lost 4 bases, with 15 bases between them.